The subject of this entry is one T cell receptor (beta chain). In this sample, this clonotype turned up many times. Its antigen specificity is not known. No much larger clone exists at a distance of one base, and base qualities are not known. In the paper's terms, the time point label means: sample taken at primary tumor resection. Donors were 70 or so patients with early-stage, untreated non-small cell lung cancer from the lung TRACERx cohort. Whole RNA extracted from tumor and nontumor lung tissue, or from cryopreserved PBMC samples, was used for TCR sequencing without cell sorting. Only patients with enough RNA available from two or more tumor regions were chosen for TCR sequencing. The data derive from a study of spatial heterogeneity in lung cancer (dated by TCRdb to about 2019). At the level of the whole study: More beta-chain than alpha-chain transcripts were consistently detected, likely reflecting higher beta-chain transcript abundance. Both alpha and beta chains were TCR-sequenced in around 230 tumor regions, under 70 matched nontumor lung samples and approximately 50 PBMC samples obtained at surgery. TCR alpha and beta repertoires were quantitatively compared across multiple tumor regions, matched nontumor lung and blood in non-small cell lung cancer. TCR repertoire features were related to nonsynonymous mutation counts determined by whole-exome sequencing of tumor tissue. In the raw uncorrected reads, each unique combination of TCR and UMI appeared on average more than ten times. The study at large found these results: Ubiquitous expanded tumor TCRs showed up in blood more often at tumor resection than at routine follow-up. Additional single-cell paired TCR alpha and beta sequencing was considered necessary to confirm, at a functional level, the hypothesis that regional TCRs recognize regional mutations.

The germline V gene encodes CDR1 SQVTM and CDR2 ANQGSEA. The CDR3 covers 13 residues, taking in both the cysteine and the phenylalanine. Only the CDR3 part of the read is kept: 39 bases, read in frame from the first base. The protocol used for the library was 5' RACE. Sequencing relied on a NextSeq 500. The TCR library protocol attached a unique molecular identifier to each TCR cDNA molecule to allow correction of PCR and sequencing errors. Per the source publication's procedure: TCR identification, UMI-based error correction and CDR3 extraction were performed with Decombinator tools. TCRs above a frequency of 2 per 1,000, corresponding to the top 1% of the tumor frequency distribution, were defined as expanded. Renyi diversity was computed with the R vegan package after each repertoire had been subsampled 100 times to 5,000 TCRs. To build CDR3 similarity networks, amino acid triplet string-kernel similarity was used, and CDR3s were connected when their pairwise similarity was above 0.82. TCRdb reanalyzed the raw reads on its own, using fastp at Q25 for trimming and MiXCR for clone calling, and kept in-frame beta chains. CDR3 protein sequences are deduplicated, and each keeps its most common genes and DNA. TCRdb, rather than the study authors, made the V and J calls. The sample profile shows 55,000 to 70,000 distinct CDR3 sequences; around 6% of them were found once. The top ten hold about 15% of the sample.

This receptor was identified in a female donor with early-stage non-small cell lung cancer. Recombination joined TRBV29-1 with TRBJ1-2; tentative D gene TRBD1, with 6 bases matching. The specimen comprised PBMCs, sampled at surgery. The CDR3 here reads CSFGAGANYGYTF. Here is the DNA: TGCAGTTTCGGGGCAGGGGCTAACTATGGCTACACCTTC. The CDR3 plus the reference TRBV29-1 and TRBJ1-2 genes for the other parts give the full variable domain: SAVISQKPSRDICQRGTSLTIQCQVDSQVTMMFWYRQQPGQSLTLIATANQGSEATYESGFVIDKFPISRPNLTFSTLTVSNMSPEDSSIYLCSFGAGANYGYTFGSGTRLTVV.